This T cell receptor beta chain was sequenced for a study of blood T cell repertoires in COVID-19. Study in general: Both acute and convalescent COVID-19 samples were obtained from the United States, Italy and Spain. The cDNA or gDNA used as material had been derived from T cells, B-cell-depleted T cells, or PBMCs.

As processed by the authors: The authors estimated nucleated cell counts from reference gene primer amplification. Data came from immunoSEQ multiplex PCR; TCRdb stores just in-frame clones and leaves some out. The V and J calls and the clone size are those of that table, but D and trimming were determined from the DNA. The table shows over 60,000 clones, with around 82% occurring only once. The material sequenced was peripheral blood. The TCR comes from a man at least 80 years old with active COVID-19.

DNA for the CDR3: TGTGCCAGCAGCTCGTTGGGACTAGCGGGGGGGTTAGAGACCCAGTACTTC. Translating gives CASSSLGLAGGLETQYF. The chain carries TRBV5-4 and TRBJ2-5, with TRBD2 identical over 16 bases. Germline trimming cut 3 bases from V and 4 bases from J; bases unmatched to any gene: 6. CDR1 SGHNT and CDR2 YYREEE come from the germline V gene (reference sequence). The CDR3 length is 17 residues.